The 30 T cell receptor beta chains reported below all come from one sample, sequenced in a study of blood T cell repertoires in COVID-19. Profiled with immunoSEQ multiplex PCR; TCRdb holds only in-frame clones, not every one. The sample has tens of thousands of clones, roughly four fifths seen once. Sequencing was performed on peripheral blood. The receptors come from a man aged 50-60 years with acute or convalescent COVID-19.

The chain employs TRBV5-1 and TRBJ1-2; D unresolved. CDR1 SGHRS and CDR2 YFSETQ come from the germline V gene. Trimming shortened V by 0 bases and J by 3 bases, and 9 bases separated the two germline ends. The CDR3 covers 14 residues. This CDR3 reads CASSLGGSYYGYTF. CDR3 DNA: TGCGCCAGCAGCTTGGGAGGGAGCTACTATGGCTACACCTTC.

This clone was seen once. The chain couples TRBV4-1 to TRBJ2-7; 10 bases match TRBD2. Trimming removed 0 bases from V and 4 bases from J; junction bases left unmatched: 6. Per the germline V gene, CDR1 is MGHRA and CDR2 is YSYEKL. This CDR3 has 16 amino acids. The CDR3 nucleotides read TGCGCCAGCAGCCAAGATTTAACTAGCGGGGCATACGAGCAGTACTTC. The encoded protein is CASSQDLTSGAYEQYF.

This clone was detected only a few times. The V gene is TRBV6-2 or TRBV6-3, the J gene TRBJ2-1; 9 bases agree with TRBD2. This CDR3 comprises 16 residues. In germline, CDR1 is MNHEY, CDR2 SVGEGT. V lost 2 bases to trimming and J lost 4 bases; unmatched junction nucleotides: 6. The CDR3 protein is CASSYHLAGPYNEQFF. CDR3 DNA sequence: TGTGCCAGCAGTTACCATCTAGCGGGGCCATACAATGAGCAGTTCTTC.

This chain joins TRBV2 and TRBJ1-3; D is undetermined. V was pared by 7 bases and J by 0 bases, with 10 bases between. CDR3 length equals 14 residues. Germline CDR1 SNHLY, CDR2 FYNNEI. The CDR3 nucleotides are TGTGCCAGCAAGTCAGGCTTCTCTGGAAACACCATATATTTT. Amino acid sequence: CASKSGFSGNTIYF.

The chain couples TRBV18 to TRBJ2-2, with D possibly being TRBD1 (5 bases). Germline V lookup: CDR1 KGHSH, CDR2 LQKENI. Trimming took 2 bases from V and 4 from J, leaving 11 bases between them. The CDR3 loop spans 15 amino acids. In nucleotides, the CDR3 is TGTGCCAGCTCACCAAGGGGTTCGGGCACCGGGGAGCTGTTTTTT. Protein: CASSPRGSGTGELFF.

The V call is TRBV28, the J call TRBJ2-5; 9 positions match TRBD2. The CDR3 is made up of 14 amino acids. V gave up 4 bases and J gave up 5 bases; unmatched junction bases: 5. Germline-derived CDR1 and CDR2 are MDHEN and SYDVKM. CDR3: CASSSTSGWETQYF. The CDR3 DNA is TGTGCCAGCAGTTCGACTAGCGGTTGGGAGACCCAGTACTTC.

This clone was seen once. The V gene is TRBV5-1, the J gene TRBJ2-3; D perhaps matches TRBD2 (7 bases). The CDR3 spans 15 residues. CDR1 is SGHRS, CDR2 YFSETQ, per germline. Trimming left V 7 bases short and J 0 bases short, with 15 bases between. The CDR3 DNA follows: TGCGCCAGCGCCGGGGGCGGGGGCAGCACAGATACGCAGTATTTT. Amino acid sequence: CASAGGGGSTDTQYF.

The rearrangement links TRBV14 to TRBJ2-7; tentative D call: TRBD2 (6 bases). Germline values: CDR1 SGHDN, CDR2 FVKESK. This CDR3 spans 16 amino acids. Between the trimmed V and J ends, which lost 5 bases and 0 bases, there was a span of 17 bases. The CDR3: CASSEFSFGGSYEQYF. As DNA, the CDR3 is TGTGCCAGCAGCGAATTTAGTTTCGGGGGCTCCTACGAGCAGTACTTC.

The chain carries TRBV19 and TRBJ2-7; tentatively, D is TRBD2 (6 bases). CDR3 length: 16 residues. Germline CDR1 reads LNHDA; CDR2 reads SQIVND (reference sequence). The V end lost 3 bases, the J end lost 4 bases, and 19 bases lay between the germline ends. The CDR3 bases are TGTGCCAGTAGTATGAATTCCGGGGGATTGCCTTACGAGCAGTACTTC. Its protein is CASSMNSGGLPYEQYF. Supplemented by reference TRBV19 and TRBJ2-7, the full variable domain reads DGGITQSPKYLFRKEGQNVTLSCEQNLNHDAMYWYRQDPGQGLRLIYYSQIVNDFQKGDIAEGYSVSREKKESFPLTVTSAQKNPTAFYLCASSMNSGGLPYEQYFGPGTRLTVT.

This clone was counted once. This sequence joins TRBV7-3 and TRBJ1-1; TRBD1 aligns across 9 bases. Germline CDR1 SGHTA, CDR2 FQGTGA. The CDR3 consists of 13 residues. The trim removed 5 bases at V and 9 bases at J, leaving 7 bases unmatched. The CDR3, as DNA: TGTGCCAGCAGCGATACAGGGGGCGCGAAAGCTTTCTTT. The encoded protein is CASSDTGGAKAFF.

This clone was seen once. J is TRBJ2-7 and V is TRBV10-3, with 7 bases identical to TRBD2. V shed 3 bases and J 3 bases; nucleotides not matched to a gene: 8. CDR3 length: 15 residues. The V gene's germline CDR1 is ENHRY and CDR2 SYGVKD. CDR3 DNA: TGTGCCATCAGTGACCCCCCTAGCGGACTCTACGAGCAGTACTTC. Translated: CAISDPPSGLYEQYF.

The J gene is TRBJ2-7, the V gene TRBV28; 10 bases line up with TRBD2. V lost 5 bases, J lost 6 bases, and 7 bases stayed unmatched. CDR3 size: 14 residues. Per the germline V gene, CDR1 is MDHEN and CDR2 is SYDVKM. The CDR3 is CASSPPSGSVEQYF. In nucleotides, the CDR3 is TGTGCCAGCAGTCCCCCTAGCGGGAGCGTCGAGCAGTACTTC.

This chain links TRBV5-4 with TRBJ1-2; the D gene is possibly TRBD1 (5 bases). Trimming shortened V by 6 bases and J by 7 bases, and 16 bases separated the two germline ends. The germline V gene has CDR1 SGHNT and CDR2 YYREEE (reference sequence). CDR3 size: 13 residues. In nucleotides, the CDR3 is TGTGCCAGCACCTATGACAGTAATTCTGGCTACACCTTC. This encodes CASTYDSNSGYTF. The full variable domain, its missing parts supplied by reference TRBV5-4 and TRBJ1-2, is ETGVTQSPTHLIKTRGQQVTLRCSSQSGHNTVSWYQQALGQGPQFIFQYYREEENGRGNFPPRFSGLQFPNYSSELNVNALELDDSALYLCASTYDSNSGYTFGSGTRLTVV.

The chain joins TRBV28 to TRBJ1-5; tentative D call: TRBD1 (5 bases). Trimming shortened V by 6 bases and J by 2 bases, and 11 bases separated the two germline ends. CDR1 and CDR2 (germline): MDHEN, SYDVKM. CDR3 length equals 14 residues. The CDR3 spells CASSWDYGNQPQHF. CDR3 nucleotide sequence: TGTGCCAGCAGCTGGGACTACGGCAATCAGCCCCAGCATTTT.

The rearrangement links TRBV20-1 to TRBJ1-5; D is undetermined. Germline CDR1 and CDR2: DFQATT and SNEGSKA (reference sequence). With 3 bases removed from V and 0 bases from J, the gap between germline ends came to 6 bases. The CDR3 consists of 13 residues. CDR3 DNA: TGCAGTGCTAGTATCGGTAGCAATCAGCCCCAGCATTTT. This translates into CSASIGSNQPQHF.

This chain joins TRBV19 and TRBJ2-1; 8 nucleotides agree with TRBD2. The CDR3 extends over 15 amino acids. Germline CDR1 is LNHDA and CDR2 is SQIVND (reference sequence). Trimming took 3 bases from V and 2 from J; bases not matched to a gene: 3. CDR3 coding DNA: TGTGCCAGTAGTATGGGGACTAGGGCCTACAATGAGCAGTTCTTC. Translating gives CASSMGTRAYNEQFF.

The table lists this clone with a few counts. Written as DNA, the CDR3 is TGTGCCAGCAGCCCGACTAGAGCTGGCAATGAGCAGTTCTTC. The encoded protein is CASSPTRAGNEQFF. This chain connects TRBV11-3 to TRBJ2-1; TRBD2 is a possible D gene (6 bases). Trimming stripped 5 bases from V and 6 bases from J, with 14 bases between. Germline V gene data show CDR1 as SGHNT and CDR2 as YENEEA. The CDR3 totals 14 residues.

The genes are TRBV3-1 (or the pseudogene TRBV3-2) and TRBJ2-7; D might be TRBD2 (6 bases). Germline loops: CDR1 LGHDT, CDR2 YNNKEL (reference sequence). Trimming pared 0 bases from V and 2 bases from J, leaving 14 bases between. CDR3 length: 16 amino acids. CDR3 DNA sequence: TGTGCCAGCAGCCAAGACCTGGGGACTGATACCTACGAGCAGTACTTC. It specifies CASSQDLGTDTYEQYF.

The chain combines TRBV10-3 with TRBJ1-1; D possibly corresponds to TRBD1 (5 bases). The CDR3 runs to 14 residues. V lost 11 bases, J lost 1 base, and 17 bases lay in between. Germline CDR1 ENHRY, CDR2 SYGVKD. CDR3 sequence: CAVLREGPNTEAFF. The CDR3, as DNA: TGTGCCGTCCTCAGGGAAGGCCCGAACACTGAAGCTTTCTTT.

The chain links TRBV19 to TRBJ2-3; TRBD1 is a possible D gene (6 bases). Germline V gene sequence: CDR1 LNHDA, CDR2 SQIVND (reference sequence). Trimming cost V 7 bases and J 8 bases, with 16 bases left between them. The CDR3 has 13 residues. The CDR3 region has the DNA TGTGCCAGTAACCCCGGGACAAAGAGTACGCAGTATTTT. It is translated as CASNPGTKSTQYF. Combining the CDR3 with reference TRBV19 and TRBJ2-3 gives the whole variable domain DGGITQSPKYLFRKEGQNVTLSCEQNLNHDAMYWYRQDPGQGLRLIYYSQIVNDFQKGDIAEGYSVSREKKESFPLTVTSAQKNPTAFYLCASNPGTKSTQYFGPGTRLTVL.

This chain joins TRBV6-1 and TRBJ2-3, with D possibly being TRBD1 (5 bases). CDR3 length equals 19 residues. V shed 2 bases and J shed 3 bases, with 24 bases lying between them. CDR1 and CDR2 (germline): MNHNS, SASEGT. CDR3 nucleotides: TGTGCCAGCAGTGAAAGGTCTTATCGGCCAGGGCGAAGGACAGATACGCAGTATTTT. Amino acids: CASSERSYRPGRRTDTQYF.

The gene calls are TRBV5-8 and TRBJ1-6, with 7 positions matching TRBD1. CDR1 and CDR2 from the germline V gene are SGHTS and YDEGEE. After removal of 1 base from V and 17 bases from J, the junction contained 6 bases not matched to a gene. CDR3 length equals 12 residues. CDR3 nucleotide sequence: TGTGCCAGCAGCTTGTCCGGGACAGAAGTCCACTTT. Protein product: CASSLSGTEVHF.

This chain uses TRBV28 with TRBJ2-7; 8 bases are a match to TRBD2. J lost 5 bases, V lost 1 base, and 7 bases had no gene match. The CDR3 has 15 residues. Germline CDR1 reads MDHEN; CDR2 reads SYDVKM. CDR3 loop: CASSLSAAGGDEQYF. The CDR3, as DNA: TGTGCCAGCAGTTTATCCGCGGCGGGAGGAGACGAGCAGTACTTC.

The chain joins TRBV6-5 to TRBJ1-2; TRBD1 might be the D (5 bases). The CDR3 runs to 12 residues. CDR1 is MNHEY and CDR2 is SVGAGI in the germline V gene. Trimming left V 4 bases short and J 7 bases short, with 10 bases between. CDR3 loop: CASSLAGSGYTF. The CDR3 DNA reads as TGTGCCAGCAGTTTAGCAGGGTCTGGCTACACCTTC.

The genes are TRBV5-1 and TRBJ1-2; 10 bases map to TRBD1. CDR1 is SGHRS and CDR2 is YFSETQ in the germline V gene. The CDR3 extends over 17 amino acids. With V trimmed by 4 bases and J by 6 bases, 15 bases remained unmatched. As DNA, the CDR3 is TGCGCCAGCAGCGGGGGGTCATTTACCGGGACAGGGGATGGCTACACCTTC. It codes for CASSGGSFTGTGDGYTF.

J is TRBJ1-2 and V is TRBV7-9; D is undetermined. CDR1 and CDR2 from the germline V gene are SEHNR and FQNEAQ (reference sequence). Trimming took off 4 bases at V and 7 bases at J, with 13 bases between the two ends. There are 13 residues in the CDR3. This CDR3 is CASSYDGVRGYTF. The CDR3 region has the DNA TGTGCCAGCAGCTACGACGGAGTCCGTGGCTACACCTTC.

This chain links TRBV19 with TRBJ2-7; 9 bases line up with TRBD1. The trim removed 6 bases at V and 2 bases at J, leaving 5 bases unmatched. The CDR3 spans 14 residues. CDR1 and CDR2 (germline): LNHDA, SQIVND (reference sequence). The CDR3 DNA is TGTGCCAGTAGCTCCGGGACAGGGACCTACGAGCAGTACTTC. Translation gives CASSSGTGTYEQYF. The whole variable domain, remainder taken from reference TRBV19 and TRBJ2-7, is DGGITQSPKYLFRKEGQNVTLSCEQNLNHDAMYWYRQDPGQGLRLIYYSQIVNDFQKGDIAEGYSVSREKKESFPLTVTSAQKNPTAFYLCASSSGTGTYEQYFGPGTRLTVT.

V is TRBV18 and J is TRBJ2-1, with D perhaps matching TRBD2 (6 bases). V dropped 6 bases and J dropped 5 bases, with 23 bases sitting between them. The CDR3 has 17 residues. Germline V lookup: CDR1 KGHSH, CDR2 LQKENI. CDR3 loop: CASSPDLGGTRDNEQFF. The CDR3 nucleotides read TGTGCCAGCTCCCCGGACTTAGGCGGGACTCGGGACAATGAGCAGTTCTTC.

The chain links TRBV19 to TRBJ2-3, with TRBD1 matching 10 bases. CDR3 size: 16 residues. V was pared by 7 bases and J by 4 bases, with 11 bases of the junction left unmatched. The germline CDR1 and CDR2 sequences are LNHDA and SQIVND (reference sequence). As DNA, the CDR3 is TGTGCCAGTACCGTGACAGGGGGCGTCGGCGCAGATACGCAGTATTTT. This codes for CASTVTGGVGADTQYF.

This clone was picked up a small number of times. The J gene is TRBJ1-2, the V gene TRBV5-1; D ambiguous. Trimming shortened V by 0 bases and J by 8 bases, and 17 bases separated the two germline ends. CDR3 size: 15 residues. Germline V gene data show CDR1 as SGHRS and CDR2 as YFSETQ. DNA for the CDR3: TGCGCCAGCAGCTTGGCGTCCGAGGGTGATAGAGGCTACACCTTC. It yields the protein CASSLASEGDRGYTF. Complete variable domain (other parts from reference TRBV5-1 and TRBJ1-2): KAGVTQTPRYLIKTRGQQVTLSCSPISGHRSVSWYQQTPGQGLQFLFEYFSETQRNKGNFPGRFSGRQFSNSRSEMNVSTLELGDSALYLCASSLASEGDRGYTFGSGTRLTVV.